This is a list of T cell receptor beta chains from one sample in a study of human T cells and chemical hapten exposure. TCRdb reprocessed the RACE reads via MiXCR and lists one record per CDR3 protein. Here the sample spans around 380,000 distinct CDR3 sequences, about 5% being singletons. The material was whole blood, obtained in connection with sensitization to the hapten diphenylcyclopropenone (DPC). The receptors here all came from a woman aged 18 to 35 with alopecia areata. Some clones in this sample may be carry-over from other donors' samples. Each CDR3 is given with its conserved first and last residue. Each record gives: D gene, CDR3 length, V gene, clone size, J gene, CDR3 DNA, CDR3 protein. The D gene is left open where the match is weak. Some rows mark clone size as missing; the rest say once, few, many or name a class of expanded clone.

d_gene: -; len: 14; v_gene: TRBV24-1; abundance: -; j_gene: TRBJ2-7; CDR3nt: TGTGCCACCAGTGATTTTGGGGGGGCGCGGGAGCAGTACTTC; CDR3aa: CATSDFGGAREQYF
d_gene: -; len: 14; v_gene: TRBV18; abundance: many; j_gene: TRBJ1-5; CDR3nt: TGTGCCAGCTCACCACACCCGGATGGTCAGCCCCAGCATTTT; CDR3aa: CASSPHPDGQPQHF
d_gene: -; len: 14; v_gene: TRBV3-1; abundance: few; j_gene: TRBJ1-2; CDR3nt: TGTGCCAGCAGCCAAAAAGGATCTGCCTATGGCTACACCTTC; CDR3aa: CASSQKGSAYGYTF
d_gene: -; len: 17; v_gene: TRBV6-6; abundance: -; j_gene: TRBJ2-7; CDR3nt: TGTGCCAGCAGTTGGATAGCCGGGCAGGCTTCCTCCTACGAGCAGTACTTC; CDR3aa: CASSWIAGQASSYEQYF
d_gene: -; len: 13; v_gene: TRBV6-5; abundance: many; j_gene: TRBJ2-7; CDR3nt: TGTGCCAGCAGAATGCAAAATTCGGGCGAGCAGTACTTC; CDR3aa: CASRMQNSGEQYF
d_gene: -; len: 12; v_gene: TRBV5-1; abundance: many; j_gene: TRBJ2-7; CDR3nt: TGCGCCAGCAGCTTTATCGATTCCGAGCAGTACTTC; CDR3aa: CASSFIDSEQYF
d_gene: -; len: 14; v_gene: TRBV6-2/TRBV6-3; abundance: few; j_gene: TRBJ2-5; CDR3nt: TGTGCCAGCAGTCCCGGGGCCTCCGGGGAGACCCAGTACTTC; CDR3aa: CASSPGASGETQYF
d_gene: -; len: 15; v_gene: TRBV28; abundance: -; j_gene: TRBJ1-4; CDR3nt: TGTGCCAGCAGTACTGCCCAGGACCTGAATGAAAAACTGTTTTTT; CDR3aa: CASSTAQDLNEKLFF
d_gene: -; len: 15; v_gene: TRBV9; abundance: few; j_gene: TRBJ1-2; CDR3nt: TGTGCCAGCAGCGTAGCTGGGAATTCAAACTATGGCTACACCTTC; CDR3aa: CASSVAGNSNYGYTF
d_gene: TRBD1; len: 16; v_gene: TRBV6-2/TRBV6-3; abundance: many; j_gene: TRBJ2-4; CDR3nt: TGTGCCAGCAGTTACAGTGGACAGGGGACCAAAAACATTCAGTACTTC; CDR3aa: CASSYSGQGTKNIQYF
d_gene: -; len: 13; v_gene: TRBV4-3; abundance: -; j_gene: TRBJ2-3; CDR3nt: TGCGCCAGCAGCCAAGATCCTCGAGGTACGCAGTATTTT; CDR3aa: CASSQDPRGTQYF
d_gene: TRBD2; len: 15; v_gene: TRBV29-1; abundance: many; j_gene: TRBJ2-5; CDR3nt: TGCAGCGTTGAAACAAATGTCGGGGGAGGGAAGACCCAGTACTTC; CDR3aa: CSVETNVGGGKTQYF
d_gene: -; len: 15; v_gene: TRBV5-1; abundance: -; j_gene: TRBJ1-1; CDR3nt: TGCGCCAGCAGCTTGGAGGGCTCCACGAACACTGAAGCTTTCTTT; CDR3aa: CASSLEGSTNTEAFF
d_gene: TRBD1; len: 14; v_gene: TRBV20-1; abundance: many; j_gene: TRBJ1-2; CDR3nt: TGCAGTGCCCCAAGAAGAGGGGGCGCCTATGGCTACACCTTC; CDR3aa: CSAPRRGGAYGYTF
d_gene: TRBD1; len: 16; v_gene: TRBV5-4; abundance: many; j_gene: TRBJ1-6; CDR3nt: TGTGCCAGCAGAACCGGGACAGGGGGCAATAATTCACCCCTCCACTTT; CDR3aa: CASRTGTGGNNSPLHF
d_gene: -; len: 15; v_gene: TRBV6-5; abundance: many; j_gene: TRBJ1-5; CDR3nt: TGTGCCAGCAGTTACTCTTGGGGAACCAATCAGCCCCAGCATTTT; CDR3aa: CASSYSWGTNQPQHF
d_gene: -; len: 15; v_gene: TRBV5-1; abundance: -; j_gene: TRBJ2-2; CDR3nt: TGCGCCAGTCGTACGGGACACTCAAGCACCGGGGAGCTGTTTTTT; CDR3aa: CASRTGHSSTGELFF
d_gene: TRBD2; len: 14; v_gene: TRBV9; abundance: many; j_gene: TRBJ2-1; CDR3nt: TGTGCCAGCAGCGCGACTAGCGGAGACAATGAGCAGTTCTTC; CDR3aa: CASSATSGDNEQFF
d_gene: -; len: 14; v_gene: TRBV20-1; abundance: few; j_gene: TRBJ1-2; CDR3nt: TGCAGTGCTAGAGGGGCGGCAACTAACTATGGCTACACCTTC; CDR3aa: CSARGAATNYGYTF
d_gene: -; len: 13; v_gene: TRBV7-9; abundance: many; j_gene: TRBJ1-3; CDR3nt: TGTGCCAGCAGCCAAGGTGCTGGAAACACCATATATTTT; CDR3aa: CASSQGAGNTIYF
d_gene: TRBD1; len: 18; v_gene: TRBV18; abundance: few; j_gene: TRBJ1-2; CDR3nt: TGTGCCAGCTCACCACCCGGGACAGGGGGTGGTTTGGACTATGGCTACACCTTC; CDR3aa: CASSPPGTGGGLDYGYTF
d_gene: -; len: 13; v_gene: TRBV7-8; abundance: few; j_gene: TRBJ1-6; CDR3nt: TGTGCCAGCAGCTCGACAGGCTTTTACCCCCTCCACTTT; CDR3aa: CASSSTGFYPLHF
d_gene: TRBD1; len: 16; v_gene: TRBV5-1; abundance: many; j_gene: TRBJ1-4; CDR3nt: TGCGCCAGCAGCTTGCTACCGGGACAGCCTAATGAAAAACTGTTTTTT; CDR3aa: CASSLLPGQPNEKLFF
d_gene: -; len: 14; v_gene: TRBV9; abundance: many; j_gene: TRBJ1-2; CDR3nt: TGTGCCAGCAGCGTAGAAGCAGGGGACTATGGCTACACCTTC; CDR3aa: CASSVEAGDYGYTF
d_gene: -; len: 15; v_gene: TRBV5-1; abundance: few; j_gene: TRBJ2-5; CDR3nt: TGCGCCAGCAGCTGGTACAAGGGTAGCCAAGAGACCCAGTACTTC; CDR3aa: CASSWYKGSQETQYF